The clone carrying this TCR beta chain was detected only a few times. The target antigen is unknown. The sample originates from a study of tumor-infiltrating lymphocytes in primary liver carcinoma. Study-wide findings and caveats: Tumor region pairs outstripped tumor-adjacent and tumor-blood pairs in overlap.

The study extracted blood RNA from unsorted whole blood and also extracted germline DNA. A primer matching the constant region was used to make TCR beta cDNA from approximately 500 ng of total RNA. Each TCR beta library was derived from three nested multiplex PCR rounds that employed slightly modified ARM-PCR. Rounds one and two of PCR, each of about 10 cycles, were primed with TRBV1-TRBV30 forward primers and a C-beta reverse primer. Each CDR3 protein is one row after TCRdb ran MiXCR on the multiplex PCR reads. Of some 180,000 distinct CDR3 sequences in the sample, about 60% were seen once. There are 13 residues in the CDR3. The V and J ends lost 1 base and 5 bases respectively, with 9 bases between them. The germline gives CDR1 GTSNPN, CDR2 SVGIG (reference sequence).

V gene TRBV30 combines with J gene TRBJ1-5; D may be TRBD1 (5 bases). The receptor's source is a man aged 40-49 years with primary liver carcinoma and hepatitis B virus infection. Sequenced: peripheral blood. CDR3 in amino acids: CAWSAGGDQPQHF. The CDR3 DNA sequence: TGTGCCTGGAGTGCCGGGGGGGATCAGCCCCAGCATTTT.